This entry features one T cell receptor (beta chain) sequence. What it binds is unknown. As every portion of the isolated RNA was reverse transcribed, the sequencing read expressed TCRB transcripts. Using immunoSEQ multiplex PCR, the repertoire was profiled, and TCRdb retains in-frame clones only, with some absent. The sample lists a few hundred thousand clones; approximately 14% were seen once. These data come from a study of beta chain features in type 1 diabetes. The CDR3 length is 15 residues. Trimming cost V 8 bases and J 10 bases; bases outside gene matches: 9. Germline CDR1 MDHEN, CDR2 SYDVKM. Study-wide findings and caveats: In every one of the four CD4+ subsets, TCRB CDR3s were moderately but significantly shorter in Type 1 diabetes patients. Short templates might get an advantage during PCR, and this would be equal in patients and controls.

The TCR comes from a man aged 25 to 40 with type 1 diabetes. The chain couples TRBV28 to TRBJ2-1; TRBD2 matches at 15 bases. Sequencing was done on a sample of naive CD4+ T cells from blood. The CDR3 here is CASPAGTSGGWEQFF. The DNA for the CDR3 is TGTGCCAGCCCTGCCGGGACTAGCGGGGGGTGGGAGCAGTTCTTC.